The present T cell receptor beta chain was sequenced within a study of blood T cell repertoires in COVID-19. Turning to the study itself: Spain, Italy and the United States supplied samples that represented acute and convalescent COVID-19. PBMCs, B-cell-depleted T cells, or T cells were the source of the cDNA or gDNA that made up the material.

The CDR3 sequence is 14 residues long. Germline lookup yields CDR1 WNHNN and CDR2 SYGVQD (reference sequence). J lost 7 bases, V lost 7 bases, and 10 bases had no gene match. Authors' methods: Estimation of nucleated cell counts relied on the amplification of reference gene primers. Sequencing was performed with immunoSEQ multiplex PCR; in TCRdb, only in-frame clones are kept and a portion is missing. V and J calls and clone size are as listed in that table; D and trimming were resolved from the DNA. The sample comprises 200,000 to 250,000 clones, 88% of which are singletons, and 1.2% to 1.5% rests with the top ten.

Sequenced: peripheral blood. The chain is built from TRBV10-1 and TRBJ1-2, with TRBD1 matching 9 bases. The origin of this receptor is a man at least 80 years old with acute or convalescent COVID-19. The DNA for the CDR3 is TGCGCCAGCATTGGGGACAGGGAGGTATCTGGCTACACCTTC. Translation: CASIGDREVSGYTF.